The T cell receptor (beta chain) under discussion was sequenced for a study of blood T cell repertoires in COVID-19. Study-wide background: The United States, Italy and Spain provided the acute and convalescent COVID-19 samples. Sample material is recorded as cDNA or gDNA derived from T cells, B-cell-depleted T cells, or PBMCs.

All enrollees were roughly 18 to 100 years old and from about two dozen US areas. Two consecutive negative NP/OP PCR tests, clearance, or resolved symptoms defined Cohort 3 recovery. CDR3 length: 13 amino acids. With 0 bases removed from V and 6 bases from J, the gap between germline ends came to 8 bases. Germline V gives CDR1 SGDLS, CDR2 YYNGEE. The repertoire was sequenced with immunoSEQ multiplex PCR; TCRdb's copy has only in-frame clones and lacks some. The table lists 90,000 to 120,000 clones, 80% to 90% of them singletons. Material: PBMCs or T cells enriched from blood (not recorded which). The chain couples TRBV9 to TRBJ2-3; D not certain. This sequence originates from a woman aged 45-60 years who had recovered from COVID-19. This CDR3 reads CASSVASPDTQYF. The CDR3 DNA follows: TGTGCCAGCAGCGTAGCCTCCCCGGATACGCAGTATTTT.